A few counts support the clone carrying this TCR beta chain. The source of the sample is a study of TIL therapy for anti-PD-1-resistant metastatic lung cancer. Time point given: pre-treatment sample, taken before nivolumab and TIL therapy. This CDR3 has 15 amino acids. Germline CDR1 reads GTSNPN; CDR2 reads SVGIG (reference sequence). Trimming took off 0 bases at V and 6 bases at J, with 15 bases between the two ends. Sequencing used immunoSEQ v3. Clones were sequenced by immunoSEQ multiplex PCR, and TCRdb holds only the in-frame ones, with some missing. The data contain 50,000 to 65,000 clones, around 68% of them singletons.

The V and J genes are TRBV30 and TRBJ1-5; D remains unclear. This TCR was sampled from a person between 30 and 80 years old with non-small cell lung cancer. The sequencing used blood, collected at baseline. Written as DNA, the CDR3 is TGTGCCTGGAGTGTTTCGACTGGGGAGAGTCAGCCCCAGCATTTT. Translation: CAWSVSTGESQPQHF. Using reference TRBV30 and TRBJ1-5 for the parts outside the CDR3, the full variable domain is SQTIHQWPATLVQPVGSPLSLECTVEGTSNPNLYWYRQAAGRGLQLLFYSVGIGQISSEVPQNLSASRPQDRQFILSSKKLLLSDSGFYLCAWSVSTGESQPQHFGDGTRLSIL.